Detailed here is one T cell receptor beta chain. This specimen comes from a study of blood T cell repertoires in COVID-19. Clinical histories supplied by participants themselves formed the basis of cohort assignment. Before being deemed recovered, Cohort 3 donors had two negative PCRs, clearance, or symptom resolution. V lost 4 bases, J lost 4 bases, and 3 bases stayed unmatched. CDR1 and CDR2 from the germline V gene are MDHEN and SYDVKM. This CDR3 has 13 amino acids. Here immunoSEQ multiplex PCR was the method, and the copy in TCRdb shows in-frame clones only, minus some. The sample shows approximately 240,000 clones, under 95% of them seen only once.

The source of this sequence is a woman aged 18-35 years who had recovered from COVID-19. Source material: PBMCs or T cells enriched from blood (not recorded which). The chain is built from TRBV28 and TRBJ1-2, with 7 bases matching TRBD1. CDR3 sequence reads: CASSSGTAYGYTF. CDR3 nucleotide sequence: TGTGCCAGCAGTTCCGGGACAGCCTATGGCTACACCTTC.